The 20 T cell receptor beta chains reported below all come from one sample, sequenced in a study of low-dose radiotherapy and immunotherapy resistance in tumors. First-strand cDNA relied on TRAV- and TRBV-specific primers spanning alpha and beta chains. TCRs were put through roughly 19 PCR cycles of amplification with Phusion. A constant-region primer and the V-primer adapter served as the primer pair. TCRdb fed the reads into MiXCR, producing one record per CDR3 protein. The repertoire holds 8,300 or so distinct CDR3 sequences, with 61% as singletons. The receptors derive from a human donor with advanced metastatic prostate, ovarian, gallbladder or colorectal cancer (not recorded which). This table probably holds off-target reads from a library built for another chain.

V usage is TRBV7-2 and J usage is TRBJ1-5, with 8 bases identical to TRBD1. The V segment lost 6 bases and the J segment 6 bases; nucleotides outside the gene matches: 4. CDR3 size: 13 residues. Germline assignment: CDR1 SGHTA and CDR2 FQGNSA. CDR3 region: CASSSTGGQPQHF. CDR3 DNA sequence: TGTGCCAGCAGTTCTACAGGGGGTCAGCCCCAGCATTTT.

J is TRBJ1-3 and V is TRBV10-3, with TRBD1 as a possible D gene (5 bases). The CDR3 has 14 amino acids. V lost 4 bases to trimming and J lost 3 bases, with 10 bases between them. From germline, CDR1 is ENHRY and CDR2 SYGVKD. This CDR3 is CAISALDSGNTIYF. The DNA of the CDR3 is TGTGCCATCAGTGCTCTAGACAGTGGAAACACCATATATTTT.

V is TRBV6-2 or TRBV6-3 and J is TRBJ2-2, with 14 bases that match TRBD2. CDR1 and CDR2 from the germline V gene are MNHEY and SVGEGT. V lost 6 bases and J lost 5; bases outside the gene matches: 11. This CDR3 has 18 residues. CDR3 loop: CASSQSGLAGVHTGELFF. DNA of the CDR3: TGTGCCAGCAGCCAATCGGGACTAGCGGGAGTGCATACCGGGGAGCTGTTTTTT.

This clonotype was detected only a few times. The chain combines TRBV5-6 with TRBJ2-5, with D perhaps TRBD2 (7 bases). This CDR3 spans 14 amino acids. In germline, CDR1 is SGHDT, CDR2 YYEEEE. The V and J ends lost 1 base and 5 bases respectively, with 12 bases between them. The CDR3 is CASSLWRGRETQYF. The CDR3 nucleotides are TGTGCCAGCAGCTTGTGGCGGGGGCGGGAGACCCAGTACTTC.

This clonotype was observed a few times. The rearrangement links TRBV6-2 or TRBV6-3 to TRBJ2-1; D may correspond to TRBD1 or TRBD2 (6 bases each). Germline CDR1 reads MNHEY; CDR2 reads SVGEGT. This CDR3 spans 13 amino acids. The germline V and J ends were trimmed by 6 bases and 4 bases, with 10 bases remaining between them. CDR3 in DNA: TGTGCCAGCAGAACGGGGGCGTACAATGAGCAGTTCTTC. Protein product: CASRTGAYNEQFF.

In this sample, this clonotype turned up a few times. The chain joins TRBV20-1 to TRBJ1-4, with a weak D call TRBD1 (6 bases). Trimming removed 3 bases at V and 0 bases at J, with 14 bases between. The germline CDR1 and CDR2 sequences are DFQATT and SNEGSKA (reference sequence). The CDR3 consists of 16 residues. The CDR3 loop reads CSASVQGQATNEKLFF. CDR3 in DNA: TGCAGTGCTAGTGTTCAGGGGCAAGCAACTAATGAAAAACTGTTTTTT.

This sequence joins TRBV29-1 and TRBJ2-3; D could derive from TRBD1 or TRBD2 (6 bases each). CDR1 and CDR2 from the germline V gene are SQVTM and ANQGSEA. The CDR3 covers 15 residues. The V end lost 6 bases, the J end lost 6 bases, and 22 bases lay between the germline ends. The CDR3 nucleotides read TGCAGCGTCCCCATGTGGGTCGGGGGCGAGGATACGCAGTATTTT. It is translated as CSVPMWVGGEDTQYF.

V is TRBV6-2 or TRBV6-3 and J is TRBJ2-7; D tentatively reads TRBD1 or TRBD2 (5 bases each). With 6 bases removed from V and 6 bases from J, the gap between germline ends came to 12 bases. This CDR3 has 12 residues. Germline V gene sequence: CDR1 MNHEY, CDR2 SVGEGT. The CDR3 region is CASSDARGEQYF. CDR3 coding DNA: TGTGCCAGCAGCGACGCGAGGGGCGAGCAGTACTTC.

The rearrangement joins TRBV7-8 to TRBJ2-2; tentatively, D is TRBD2 (5 bases). CDR1 and CDR2 from the germline V gene are SGHVS and FQNEAQ. CDR3 size: 14 residues. V dropped 4 bases and J dropped 5 bases, with 11 bases sitting between them. In DNA, the CDR3 is TGTGCCAGCAGCTCCTCGGGGTGGACCGGGGAGCTGTTTTTT. Its translation: CASSSSGWTGELFF.

A remark on this clonotype: An end of the junction differs from the germline gene, which may be a read error. The chain carries TRBV7-2 and TRBJ1-5, with 8 bases lining up with TRBD1. Germline V gives CDR1 SGHTA, CDR2 FQGNSA. The CDR3 totals 13 residues. CDR3 region: CASSLSPGDRRDF. The DNA for the CDR3 is TGTGCCAGCAGCTTATCGCCGGGGGACAGGAGGGATTTT.

For this clonotype: The junction does not match germline at one end; this may be a read error. The V call is TRBV12-3 or TRBV12-4, the J call TRBJ2-1; 9 bases align to TRBD1. The CDR3 extends over 16 amino acids. The CDR3 region is CASSGGPGQGYDEQFF. The CDR3 DNA reads TGTGCCAGCAGTGGGGGGCCGGGACAGGGCTACGATGAGCAGTTCTTC.

This clonotype has a handful of counts. This chain joins TRBV10-3 and TRBJ2-6, with D hard to call. This CDR3 is built from 14 residues. The V end was cut by 5 bases, the J end by 1 base, with 6 bases between. Germline V gives CDR1 ENHRY, CDR2 SYGVKD. The chain's CDR3 is CAISNGSGANVLTF. As DNA, the CDR3 is TGTGCCATCAGTAACGGTTCTGGGGCCAACGTCCTGACTTTC.

The V call is TRBV28, the J call TRBJ1-2; D is unclear. V lost 2 bases to trimming and J lost 4 bases, with 8 bases between them. The CDR3 sequence is 13 residues long. Germline V lookup: CDR1 MDHEN, CDR2 SYDVKM. CDR3 DNA: TGTGCCAGCAGTTTAATCGGCCGCTATGGCTACACCTTC. This codes for CASSLIGRYGYTF.

The rearrangement uses TRBV28 and TRBJ1-1; no definite D call. V was trimmed by 1 base and J by 5 bases, leaving 11 bases between them. CDR3 size: 14 residues. Germline CDR1 MDHEN, CDR2 SYDVKM. For the CDR3, the DNA is TGTGCCAGCAGTTTATATGGGGTCGGGACTGAAGCTTTCTTT. It translates to CASSLYGVGTEAFF.

The chain couples TRBV19 to TRBJ1-5; TRBD1 is a possible D gene (5 bases). Deletions cut 4 bases from V and 10 bases from J, with 14 bases between. The CDR3 is 13 amino acids. Germline CDR1 and CDR2: LNHDA and SQIVND (reference sequence). The CDR3 loop reads CASSTRSGEPQHF. CDR3 DNA: TGTGCCAGTAGTACCCGGTCGGGGGAACCCCAGCATTTT. The complete variable domain, with remaining parts taken from reference TRBV19 and TRBJ1-5, reads DGGITQSPKYLFRKEGQNVTLSCEQNLNHDAMYWYRQDPGQGLRLIYYSQIVNDFQKGDIAEGYSVSREKKESFPLTVTSAQKNPTAFYLCASSTRSGEPQHFGDGTRLSIL.

The genes are TRBV27 and TRBJ2-7, with D tentatively TRBD2 (5 bases). Trimming cost V 3 bases and J 2 bases, with 17 bases left between them. This CDR3 is built from 16 residues. Germline V lookup: CDR1 MNHEY, CDR2 SMNVEV (reference sequence). The CDR3 region is CASSFRVGRGTYEQYF. DNA for the CDR3: TGTGCCAGCAGTTTCCGGGTCGGAAGAGGGACCTACGAGCAGTACTTC.

This clonotype was counted a single time. This chain connects TRBV28 to TRBJ1-2, with D perhaps TRBD1 (5 bases). Trimming pared 3 bases from V and 1 base from J, leaving 18 bases between. Looked up from germline, CDR1 is MDHEN and CDR2 is SYDVKM. The CDR3 extends over 17 amino acids. CDR3 coding DNA: TGTGCCAGCAGTTTCTTCTCCCTCCGCCAGGGTAACTATGGCTACACCTTC. It translates to CASSFFSLRQGNYGYTF.

This clonotype has a single count. A junction end diverges from the germline sequence, so it may reflect a read error. The chain couples TRBV28 to TRBJ1-5; 7 bases are a match to TRBD1. The CDR3 length is 16 residues. Germline V CDR1 and CDR2: MDHEN, SYDVKM. CDR3: CAGSLARGGSNQPQHF. CDR3 coding DNA: TGTGCCGGCAGTCTGGCCAGGGGGGGTAGCAATCAGCCCCAGCATTTT.

CDR3 nucleotides: TGTGCCAGCAGCCAAGCGGGGACAGGGAGTGCCTTCTTT. Its protein product is CASSQAGTGSAFF. The chain links TRBV3-1 to TRBJ1-1, with 9 bases identical to TRBD1. Unmatched junction bases numbered 8, after V lost 1 base and J lost 14 bases. The CDR3 consists of 13 residues. CDR1 is LGHDT and CDR2 is YNNKEL in the germline V gene (reference sequence).

The chain couples TRBV28 to TRBJ1-2; D not resolved. Germline CDR1 MDHEN, CDR2 SYDVKM. V dropped 6 bases and J dropped 6 bases, with 11 bases sitting between them. The CDR3 sequence is 12 residues long. The CDR3 is CASSGEKDGYTF. The CDR3 DNA reads as TGTGCCAGCAGCGGGGAAAAGGATGGCTACACCTTC.